Each of the 10 T cell receptor beta chains below was sequenced from the same sample in a study of neoadjuvant anti-PD-1 for oral cavity cancer. TCRdb keeps only in-frame clones here, not all; method: immunoSEQ multiplex PCR. The sample has 75,000 to 100,000 clones, approximately 80% seen once. Sequencing used PBMCs, obtained before nivolumab (anti-PD-1) treatment. The receptor set was obtained from a person between 40 and 80 years old with oral cavity squamous cell carcinoma.

The V and J genes are TRBV10-3 and TRBJ1-5; tentative D call: TRBD1 (5 bases). Trimming took off 11 bases at V and 1 base at J, with 9 bases between the two ends. This CDR3 region has 12 residues. CDR1 is ENHRY, CDR2 SYGVKD, per germline. This CDR3 is CAARDSNQPQHF. The CDR3 DNA reads TGTGCCGCTCGGGACAGCAATCAGCCCCAGCATTTT.

The chain recombines TRBV9 with TRBJ2-5; 7 bases are shared with TRBD1. The CDR3 consists of 15 residues. The germline V gene has CDR1 SGDLS and CDR2 YYNGEE. V trimming: 0 bases; J trimming: 7 bases; junction bases outside the gene matches: 9. The CDR3 DNA follows: TGTGCCAGCAGCGTAGCTACCACAGGGGTCGGGACCCAGTACTTC. This encodes CASSVATTGVGTQYF.

This chain joins TRBV28 and TRBJ1-5; D is unresolved. This CDR3 is built from 14 residues. Germline values: CDR1 MDHEN, CDR2 SYDVKM. Between the trimmed V and J ends, which lost 3 bases and 2 bases, there was a span of 8 bases. The CDR3 coding sequence is TGTGCCAGCAGTTTCGGCTGGGGCAATCAGCCCCAGCATTTT. Its translation: CASSFGWGNQPQHF.

A single count supports this clone. V gene TRBV6-1 combines with J gene TRBJ1-1; no clear D. Germline V gene data show CDR1 as MNHNS and CDR2 as SASEGT. Trimming took off 3 bases at V and 3 bases at J, with 2 bases between the two ends. This CDR3 has 11 residues. The CDR3 DNA reads as TGTGCCAGCAGTGACTACACTGAAGCTTTCTTT. It yields the protein CASSDYTEAFF.

This sequence joins TRBV2 and TRBJ2-3; tentative D call: TRBD1 (6 bases). V was trimmed by 7 bases and J by 0 bases, leaving 14 bases between them. The CDR3 consists of 15 residues. Per germline, CDR1 SNHLY and CDR2 FYNNEI. This chain's CDR3 is CASTEQGSSTDTQYF. In nucleotides, the CDR3 is TGTGCCAGCACCGAACAGGGATCTAGCACAGATACGCAGTATTTT.

The chain carries TRBV6-5 and TRBJ1-2; D is possibly TRBD1 (5 bases). The CDR3 loop spans 15 amino acids. Germline V gene lookup returns CDR1 MNHEY and CDR2 SVGAGI. V gave up 6 bases and J gave up 4 bases, with 18 bases separating them. CDR3 amino acids: CASSPEGPRGYGYTF. CDR3 in DNA: TGTGCCAGCAGCCCCGAGGGGCCGCGGGGCTATGGCTACACCTTC.

The chain couples TRBV29-1 to TRBJ2-2, with D uncertain. Germline V gene sequence: CDR1 SQVTM, CDR2 ANQGSEA. This CDR3 spans 16 amino acids. V dropped 5 bases and J dropped 0 bases, with 16 bases sitting between them. CDR3 loop: CSVSPFRAPNTGELFF. The CDR3 DNA is TGCAGCGTTTCCCCTTTTCGGGCCCCGAACACCGGGGAGCTGTTTTTT.

The rearrangement links TRBV2 to TRBJ1-5; 7 nucleotides agree with TRBD1. The CDR3 is 13 amino acids. Trimming cost V 6 bases and J 7 bases; bases outside gene matches: 6. Germline CDR1 SNHLY, CDR2 FYNNEI. CDR3 bases: TGTGCCAGCAGCATGACAGGGAACCAGCCCCAGCATTTT. It specifies CASSMTGNQPQHF.

As DNA, the CDR3 is TGCAGCGGCCGGGACTACGAGCAGTACTTC. Amino acid sequence: CSGRDYEQYF. This rearrangement joins TRBV20-1 to TRBJ2-7; weak D call: TRBD2 (5 bases). Germline assignment: CDR1 DFQATT and CDR2 SNEGSKA (reference sequence). The CDR3 runs to 10 residues.

The rearrangement joins TRBV9 to TRBJ2-3; the match to TRBD1 covers 7 bases. CDR3 size: 16 residues. Per germline, CDR1 SGDLS and CDR2 YYNGEE. The V segment lost 3 bases and the J segment 3 bases; nucleotides outside the gene matches: 10. CDR3 in amino acids: CASSGGDSSGTDTQYF. The DNA of the CDR3 is TGTGCCAGCAGCGGAGGGGACAGTAGTGGAACAGATACGCAGTATTTT.